Listed below are T cell receptor beta chains from one sample, sequenced in a study of blood T cell repertoires in COVID-19. Only in-frame clones appear in the TCRdb table, and some are missing; sequencing was by immunoSEQ multiplex PCR. Of roughly 120,000 clones listed, about four fifths were seen once; the top ten hold about 4%. Specimen: peripheral blood. These TCRs come from an elderly woman with acute or convalescent COVID-19. Each CDR3 is given with its conserved first and last residue. A D gene is named only where the DNA matches it firmly. Only some rows state a clone size, as once, few, many or a class for expanded clones.

d_call: NA
v_call: TRBV28
j_call: TRBJ1-2
clone_size: NA
cdr3_nt: TGTGCCAGCAGTTCCCGACAGGCGTGGGGCTACACCTTC
cdr3_aa: CASSSRQAWGYTF

d_call: TRBD1
v_call: TRBV27
j_call: TRBJ2-7
clone_size: NA
cdr3_nt: TGTGCCAGCAGTTTAGGCCGGGACAGGGGGCTCCACGAGCAGTACTTC
cdr3_aa: CASSLGRDRGLHEQYF

d_call: TRBD1
v_call: TRBV7-3
j_call: TRBJ2-7
clone_size: once
cdr3_nt: TGTGCCAGCAGCTTGGACAGGGGGTCCTACGAGCAGTACTTC
cdr3_aa: CASSLDRGSYEQYF

d_call: NA
v_call: TRBV18
j_call: TRBJ1-1
clone_size: NA
cdr3_nt: TGTGCCAGCTCACCGGCGGGGATGAACACTGAAGCTTTCTTT
cdr3_aa: CASSPAGMNTEAFF

d_call: TRBD1
v_call: TRBV30
j_call: TRBJ2-6
clone_size: NA
cdr3_nt: TGTGCCTTATCCAGGGGGCTCTCTGGGGCCAACGTCCTGACTTTC
cdr3_aa: CALSRGLSGANVLTF

d_call: NA
v_call: TRBV18
j_call: TRBJ1-2
clone_size: NA
cdr3_nt: TGTGCCAGCTCCGAAAACCAGCGGGGGCCTGGAGGCTACACCTTC
cdr3_aa: CASSENQRGPGGYTF

d_call: TRBD1
v_call: TRBV13
j_call: TRBJ1-4
clone_size: NA
cdr3_nt: TGTGCCAGCAGCCCCCGACAGGGAACTGAAAAACTGTTTTTT
cdr3_aa: CASSPRQGTEKLFF

d_call: NA
v_call: TRBV2
j_call: TRBJ1-5
clone_size: NA
cdr3_nt: TGTGCCAGCAGTGAATGGACCGGCGGGCAGCCCCAGCATTTT
cdr3_aa: CASSEWTGGQPQHF

d_call: TRBD1
v_call: TRBV2
j_call: TRBJ1-1
clone_size: NA
cdr3_nt: TGTGCCAGCAGGAGATTCGGACAGGCGAACACTGAAGCTTTCTTT
cdr3_aa: CASRRFGQANTEAFF

d_call: NA
v_call: TRBV15
j_call: TRBJ1-2
clone_size: NA
cdr3_nt: TGTGCCACCAGCAGAGATGCAGGGCCATATGGCTACACCTTC
cdr3_aa: CATSRDAGPYGYTF

d_call: TRBD2
v_call: TRBV27
j_call: TRBJ2-3
clone_size: once
cdr3_nt: TGTGCCAGCAGTCTGGGACTAGCGGGGGGGCAAGATACGCAGTATTTT
cdr3_aa: CASSLGLAGGQDTQYF

d_call: TRBD1
v_call: TRBV11-2
j_call: TRBJ1-4
clone_size: NA
cdr3_nt: TGTGCCAGCAGCCAACAGGGGGCGTCTAATGAAAAACTGTTTTTT
cdr3_aa: CASSQQGASNEKLFF

d_call: NA
v_call: TRBV5-1
j_call: TRBJ2-7
clone_size: once
cdr3_nt: TGCGCCAGCAGATTGACCGGGACAGAGCAGTACTTC
cdr3_aa: CASRLTGTEQYF

d_call: TRBD1
v_call: TRBV6-5
j_call: TRBJ1-2
clone_size: NA
cdr3_nt: TGTGCCAGCAGTTACTCCGGGACAGTACGCTACACCTTC
cdr3_aa: CASSYSGTVRYTF

d_call: TRBD1
v_call: TRBV19
j_call: TRBJ2-6
clone_size: few
cdr3_nt: TGTGCCAGTAGTCAGGGACAGGGACCTTCTGGGGCCAACGTCCTGACTTTC
cdr3_aa: CASSQGQGPSGANVLTF